What follows are 5 T cell receptor beta chains derived from one specimen sequenced in a study of CD8 T cells in Susac syndrome. Random hexamers were used to reverse transcribe an amount of roughly 0.5 to 1 ug RNA. TCRdb reprocessed the immunoSEQ multiplex PCR reads via MiXCR and lists one record per CDR3 protein. This sample yields about 130,000 distinct CDR3 sequences, of which approximately 96% are seen a single time; over 0.07% belongs to the top ten. The specimen sequenced was CD4+ T cells from PBMCs. Receptor source: a human donor in good health.

The chain links TRBV2 to TRBJ1-1; D gene ambiguous. V lost 6 bases, J lost 1 base, and 9 bases lay in between. This CDR3 contains 13 residues. Germline values: CDR1 SNHLY, CDR2 FYNNEI. CDR3 region: CASSGERNTEAFF. The CDR3 coding sequence is TGTGCCAGCAGCGGGGAGAGGAACACTGAAGCTTTCTTT.

V usage is TRBV20-1 and J usage is TRBJ2-4, with D possibly TRBD2 on 5 matching bases. Germline lookup yields CDR1 DFQATT and CDR2 SNEGSKA (reference sequence). Between the trimmed V and J ends, which lost 3 bases and 0 bases, there was a span of 21 bases. The length of the CDR3 is 18 residues. The CDR3 reads CSARPLSSGSLAKNIQYF. CDR3 bases: TGCAGTGCTAGGCCCCTATCCTCTGGGAGCCTAGCCAAAAACATTCAGTACTTC.

The chain couples TRBV4-1 to TRBJ1-5, with D possibly matching TRBD1 (5 bases). Trimming shortened V by 5 bases and J by 0 bases, and 14 bases separated the two germline ends. Germline lookup yields CDR1 MGHRA and CDR2 YSYEKL. This CDR3 is built from 16 residues. The DNA for the CDR3 is TGCGCCAGCAGCTGGGGGGTTGCAGGTAGCAATCAGCCCCAGCATTTT. Residues: CASSWGVAGSNQPQHF.

The chain carries TRBV7-6 and TRBJ2-3; D ambiguous. The CDR3 length is 10 residues. Germline V gene data show CDR1 as SGHVS and CDR2 as FNYEAQ. Trimming took 7 bases from V and 5 from J, leaving 4 bases between them. The CDR3 nucleotides are TGTGCCAGCAAGGGAGATACGCAGTATTTT. The encoded protein is CASKGDTQYF.

This clonotype is a singleton in its sample. The rearrangement links TRBV11-2 to TRBJ2-7; D remains unclear. The V end was cut by 5 bases, the J end by 6 bases, with 11 bases between. This CDR3 region has 12 residues. Germline values: CDR1 SGHAT, CDR2 FQNNGV. The CDR3 loop is CASSPSIGEQYF. Written as DNA, the CDR3 is TGTGCCAGCAGCCCAAGTATCGGCGAGCAGTACTTC.